The present entry profiles one T cell receptor (beta chain) with its context. With 2 bases removed from V and 3 bases from J, the gap between germline ends came to 10 bases. CDR3 length: 15 amino acids. Germline V gives CDR1 SGHVS, CDR2 FQNEAQ. Investigators amplified TCR beta CDR3 regions from RNA transcripts. HTBI primers primed a first-round RT-PCR, and a second-round multiplex PCR followed. TCRdb called the multiplex PCR reads again in MiXCR, with one record for every CDR3 protein. Found here are roughly 400,000 distinct CDR3 sequences, 15% to 19% of them singletons; the top ten hold 5.5% to 7%. The sample comes from a study of Graves' ophthalmopathy and Graves' hyperthyroidism.

This rearrangement joins TRBV7-8 to TRBJ2-2; D is perhaps TRBD1 (6 bases). Specimen: peripheral blood. The sequence derives from a woman between 18 and 30 years old with stable Graves' hyperthyroidism. CDR3 protein: CASSLTDSYTGELFF. CDR3 bases: TGTGCCAGCAGCTTAACGGACAGCTACACCGGGGAGCTGTTTTTT.